The 24 T cell receptor beta chains below were found in one sample sequenced in a study of blood T cell repertoires in COVID-19. Profiling relied on immunoSEQ multiplex PCR, and the TCRdb table lists in-frame clones only, not all of them. The table includes about 360,000 clones, around 87% detected once. The specimen sequenced was peripheral blood. The source is a human donor in a cohort sampled during active COVID-19.

The gene calls are TRBV9 and TRBJ2-1, with TRBD2 matching over 12 bases. CDR1 and CDR2 from the germline V gene are SGDLS and YYNGEE. The CDR3 spans 18 residues. V was pared by 3 bases and J by 4 bases, with 11 bases of the junction left unmatched. CDR3 coding DNA: TGTGCCAGCAGCGCCCAGGGGTTGGGACTAGCGGGTTACAATGAGCAGTTCTTC. Translated, it gives CASSAQGLGLAGYNEQFF.

This clone was picked up one time. The CDR3 sequence: CASSDQGSWTEAFF. DNA for the CDR3: TGTGCCAGCAGTGATCAGGGTTCGTGGACTGAAGCTTTCTTT. The chain carries TRBV6-6 and TRBJ1-1, with D possibly matching TRBD1 (5 bases). The ends were cut back, 5 bases at V and 5 bases at J, with 15 bases in the middle. The CDR3 extends over 14 amino acids. Germline V gene lookup returns CDR1 MNHNY and CDR2 SVGAGI (reference sequence).

V is TRBV5-1 and J is TRBJ2-4; 10 bases are shared with TRBD2. After removal of 4 bases from V and 8 bases from J, the junction contained 9 bases not matched to a gene. Germline V lookup: CDR1 SGHRS, CDR2 YFSETQ. This CDR3 spans 15 amino acids. The CDR3 protein is CASSPRAGGMDIQYF. DNA for the CDR3: TGCGCCAGCAGCCCCCGAGCGGGAGGGATGGACATTCAGTACTTC.

The chain combines TRBV4-2 with TRBJ1-4; D unclear. CDR1 is LGHNA, CDR2 YNFKEQ, per germline. The CDR3 loop spans 14 amino acids. V was shortened by 1 base and J by 7 bases, with 10 bases between the two germline ends. In DNA form, the CDR3 reads TGTGCCAGCAGCCAAGTTGGGAGGGCTGAAAAACTGTTTTTT. It is translated as CASSQVGRAEKLFF.

The rearrangement links TRBV11-3 to TRBJ2-1; unclear D gene. Trimming took 0 bases from V and 5 from J, leaving 5 bases between them. In germline, CDR1 is SGHNT, CDR2 YENEEA. The CDR3 is made up of 13 amino acids. The CDR3 region is CASSLDSHNEQFF. The CDR3, as DNA: TGTGCCAGCAGCTTAGACAGTCACAATGAGCAGTTCTTC.

The chain recombines TRBV19 with TRBJ2-3; possible D gene TRBD2, 5 bases. CDR1 is LNHDA, CDR2 SQIVND, per germline (reference sequence). The CDR3 runs to 11 residues. V shed 9 bases and J shed 5 bases, with 9 bases lying between them. The CDR3 spells CASGRGDTQYF. In DNA, the CDR3 is TGTGCCAGCGGCCGGGGAGATACGCAGTATTTT.

This clone has only one observation. CDR3 DNA sequence: TGTGCCAGCAGCCCCGAGGGCAGAGAAGCTTTCTTT. The encoded protein is CASSPEGREAFF. The chain couples TRBV3-1 (or the pseudogene TRBV3-2) to TRBJ1-1, with D hard to call. V was cut by 4 bases and J by 8 bases, with 11 bases left in between. The CDR3 length is 12 residues. Germline V gene lookup returns CDR1 LGHDT and CDR2 YNNKEL (reference sequence).

The V gene is TRBV30, the J gene TRBJ2-1, with 7 bases matching TRBD1. This CDR3 contains 14 residues. Trimming removed 3 bases from V and 9 bases from J; junction bases left unmatched: 11. Per the germline V gene, CDR1 is GTSNPN and CDR2 is SVGIG (reference sequence). Here the CDR3 reads CAWSQTGTVSEQFF. The DNA of the CDR3 is TGTGCCTGGAGCCAAACCGGGACAGTCAGTGAGCAGTTCTTC.

The V call is TRBV5-6, the J call TRBJ1-6; perhaps TRBD1 as D (6 bases). Trimming took 0 bases from V and 6 from J, leaving 13 bases between them. CDR3 length: 16 residues. The V gene's germline CDR1 is SGHDT and CDR2 YYEEEE. The CDR3 sequence is CASSLVQGSGNSPLHF. The CDR3 DNA reads TGTGCCAGCAGCTTGGTACAGGGTTCGGGTAATTCACCCCTCCACTTT.

The chain has TRBV11-2 and TRBJ2-7; D is uncertain. CDR3 length equals 16 residues. Looked up from germline, CDR1 is SGHAT and CDR2 is FQNNGV. V lost 0 bases and J 2 bases, leaving 14 bases between the germline ends. This CDR3 is CASSLDVTVLTYEQYF. CDR3 DNA: TGTGCCAGCAGCTTAGATGTAACAGTTCTAACCTACGAGCAGTACTTC.

The chain combines TRBV11-1 with TRBJ2-5; the match to TRBD1 covers 8 bases. V was clipped by 5 bases and J by 2 bases; unmatched bases: 7. The length of the CDR3 is 15 residues. CDR1 is SGHAT, CDR2 FQDESV, per germline (reference sequence). The CDR3 bases are TGTGCCAGCAGCCTCCCCGGACAGGGACAAGAGACCCAGTACTTC. This gives the protein CASSLPGQGQETQYF. Full variable domain (rest looked up from reference TRBV11-1 and TRBJ2-5): EAEVAQSPRYKITEKSQAVAFWCDPISGHATLYWYRQILGQGPELLVQFQDESVVDDSQLPKDRFSAERLKGVDSTLKIQPAELGDSAMYLCASSLPGQGQETQYFGPGTRLLVL.

The rearrangement links TRBV5-1 to TRBJ2-3, with 7 bases matching TRBD1. Germline CDR1 SGHRS, CDR2 YFSETQ. V shed 4 bases and J 14 bases; nucleotides not matched to a gene: 16. The length of the CDR3 is 14 residues. The CDR3 sequence: CASSLRRQGDLLYF. DNA of the CDR3: TGCGCCAGCAGCCTGAGGCGACAGGGCGACTTATTGTATTTT.

The V gene is TRBV2, the J gene TRBJ1-4, with unresolved D. CDR3 length: 15 residues. Trimming removed 6 bases at V and 0 bases at J, with 11 bases between. Germline values: CDR1 SNHLY, CDR2 FYNNEI. The CDR3 reads CASRDFRATNEKLFF. CDR3 DNA sequence: TGTGCCAGCAGGGACTTTCGCGCAACTAATGAAAAACTGTTTTTT.

The chain combines TRBV5-8 with TRBJ2-3, with a tentative D call TRBD2 (5 bases). Trimming took off 2 bases at V and 0 bases at J, with 10 bases between the two ends. From germline, CDR1 is SGHTS and CDR2 YDEGEE. This CDR3 is built from 15 residues. The CDR3 bases are TGTGCCAGCAGCTTAGGACTTTCTAGCACAGATACGCAGTATTTT. Protein product: CASSLGLSSTDTQYF.

V gene TRBV4-2 combines with J gene TRBJ1-1; 9 positions agree with TRBD1. Germline trimming cut 0 bases from V and 1 base from J; bases unmatched to any gene: 9. The CDR3 is 18 amino acids. The germline V gene encodes CDR1 LGHNA and CDR2 YNFKEQ. The CDR3 coding sequence is TGTGCCAGCAGCCAAGATTACAGGGGGCGAAGTAAGAACACTGAAGCTTTCTTT. It codes for CASSQDYRGRSKNTEAFF.

The DNA for the CDR3 is TGTGCAAGTCGCTTAGAGGGGTCCGGGGGAGATAGTACCGGGGAGCTGTTTTTT. It yields the protein CASRLEGSGGDSTGELFF. The chain recombines TRBV12-2 with TRBJ2-2; TRBD2, the table's D call, lacks a check against the DNA. TRBV12-2 is designated a pseudogene. The CDR3 consists of 18 residues.

There are a few counts of this clone. J is TRBJ2-7 and V is TRBV6-5; 7 bases map to TRBD2. Trimming removed 6 bases from V and 0 bases from J; junction bases left unmatched: 8. The CDR3 has 15 amino acids. The germline V gene has CDR1 MNHEY and CDR2 SVGAGI. CDR3 sequence (DNA): TGTGCCAGCAGCCGGCGGGCGGGGGTCTCCTACGAGCAGTACTTC. Translated: CASSRRAGVSYEQYF.

The rearrangement links TRBV7-9 to TRBJ1-2; D not certain. Deletions cut 2 bases from V and 4 bases from J, with 11 bases between. Germline CDR1 and CDR2: SEHNR and FQNEAQ (reference sequence). CDR3 length: 14 residues. This CDR3 is CASSLKDLSYGYTF. Written as DNA, the CDR3 is TGTGCCAGCAGCTTAAAGGACTTGAGCTATGGCTACACCTTC.

This clone was seen repeatedly, ten times or more. This chain links TRBV4-2 with TRBJ2-2; 9 bases align to TRBD1. V lost 1 base and J lost 6; bases outside the gene matches: 3. CDR3 length equals 15 residues. Germline CDR1 reads LGHNA; CDR2 reads YNFKEQ. The CDR3 DNA follows: TGTGCCAGCAGCCAAGGACAGGGGGGGGCCGGGGAGCTGTTTTTT. This encodes CASSQGQGGAGELFF.

V gene TRBV29-1 combines with J gene TRBJ1-5, with 8 bases that match TRBD1. Germline V lookup: CDR1 SQVTM, CDR2 ANQGSEA. CDR3 length: 12 amino acids. The CDR3 coding sequence is TGCAACGACAGGGGTAGCAATCAGCCCCAGCATTTT. Translated: CNDRGSNQPQHF. The full variable domain, in which reference TRBV29-1 and TRBJ1-5 provide the parts outside the CDR3, is SAVISQKPSRDICQRGTSLTIQCQVDSQVTMMFWYRQQPGQSLTLIATANQGSEATYESGFVIDKFPISRPNLTFSTLTVSNMSPEDSSIYLCNDRGSNQPQHFGDGTRLSIL.

This chain uses TRBV30 with TRBJ2-7; maybe TRBD2 (5 bases). Germline CDR1 is GTSNPN and CDR2 is SVGIG (reference sequence). The CDR3 is 11 residues long. The V and J ends lost 2 bases and 10 bases respectively, with 12 bases between them. CDR3 nucleotides: TGTGCCTGGAGTTCTTCGGGATCCCAGTACTTC. Protein: CAWSSSGSQYF.

V is TRBV7-9 and J is TRBJ2-3; 8 nucleotides align to TRBD1. The CDR3 length is 16 residues. Germline V gene sequence: CDR1 SEHNR, CDR2 FQNEAQ (reference sequence). The V segment lost 5 bases and the J segment 3 bases; nucleotides outside the gene matches: 10. The CDR3, as DNA: TGTGCCAGCAGCCTAACCCGGGGACAGGAGACAGATACGCAGTATTTT. Translation gives CASSLTRGQETDTQYF.

The chain combines TRBV10-3 with TRBJ2-5, with 13 bases matching TRBD2. CDR3 length: 18 residues. V was clipped by 4 bases and J by 3 bases; unmatched bases: 11. Looked up from germline, CDR1 is ENHRY and CDR2 is SYGVKD. CDR3 protein: CAISGAGTSGVQKETQYF. The CDR3, as DNA: TGTGCCATCAGTGGGGCCGGGACTAGCGGGGTACAAAAAGAGACCCAGTACTTC.

This clone was counted only a few times. This sequence joins TRBV6-5 and TRBJ1-1; tentative D call: TRBD1 (6 bases). CDR3 size: 13 residues. Trimming shortened V by 2 bases and J by 10 bases, and 14 bases separated the two germline ends. Germline V lookup: CDR1 MNHEY, CDR2 SVGAGI. The CDR3 DNA reads as TGTGCCAGCAGTTACCGGGGGGCGGGGTTAGCTTTCTTT. Its translation is CASSYRGAGLAFF.